This TCR beta chain was observed in a study of naive and memory T cell subsets. Study conclusions and caveats: Potentially, T cell activation and differentiation skew this RNA-based measurement.

Amplification of ligated cDNA took four PCR rounds with SP2 and nested alpha and beta constant primers. For blood and skin samples, reverse transcription used TCR alpha and beta constant primers. TCRdb itself ran the 5' RACE reads through MiXCR, one entry per CDR3 protein. The sample consists of about 57,000 distinct CDR3 sequences, 6% to 8% of them appearing once. The CDR3 runs to 16 residues. CDR1 LGHNA and CDR2 YSLEER come from the germline V gene. Trimming took 1 base from V and 6 from J; bases not matched to a gene: 10. An oligonucleotide containing a UMI was ligated to the 3' end of TCR cDNA. Whole-blood samples were more than 2 ml of peripheral blood from healthy adult volunteers. Reverse transcription used DNase-treated unsorted total RNA, aiming for roughly 1 to 1000 ng. In its sample, this clonotype was seen many times. Antigen: not known.

The chain employs TRBV4-3 and TRBJ2-7; 9 positions agree with TRBD2. This TCR derives from a female donor in good health. The DNA of the CDR3 is TGCGCCAGCAGCCAAGCGTACCGGCGGGGGGGCCTCGAGCAGTACTTC. This encodes CASSQAYRRGGLEQYF.